Below are 8 T cell receptor beta chains sequenced from a single sample in a study of response to subunit inactivated influenza vaccine (dated by TCRdb to the late 2010s). Preparation of the library involved RT-PCR. The sample was run on an Illumina HiSeq 2500. TCRdb reprocessed the public reads (quality trimming at Q25 with fastp, clone calling with MiXCR) and kept in-frame beta chains. Rows merge per CDR3 protein into single entries with the most common DNA and genes. The sample yields about 540,000 distinct CDR3 sequences; around a quarter were counted once. Around 2.8% of the sample lies in the top ten. The same sample was also used in a study of T cells expressing NK-cell markers. According to the second study: TCR beta cDNA libraries were prepared using 5'RACE template switching, which introduced a universal primer site and unique molecular identifiers.

The specimen comprised CD4+ T cells sorted from PBMCs, sampled 12 days after vaccination. These receptors were collected from a man aged 45-65 years who received an inactivated influenza vaccine. Donor details come from another sample of the same person, matched by shared clones.

The rearrangement links TRBV2 to TRBJ2-2; D perhaps matches TRBD1 (6 bases). Trimming shortened V by 4 bases and J by 5 bases, and 11 bases separated the two germline ends. Germline V gives CDR1 SNHLY, CDR2 FYNNEI. This CDR3 comprises 14 residues. The CDR3 DNA reads as TGTGCCAGCAGTGTTCAAGGACAGACCGGGGAGCTGTTTTTT. The encoded protein is CASSVQGQTGELFF.

A word on this clonotype: A read error may produce the germline difference seen at one junction end. The chain combines TRBV7-7 with TRBJ2-5, with a possible D match to TRBD1 (6 bases). The CDR3 sequence is 14 residues long. CDR1 and CDR2 (germline): SSHAT, FNYEAQ (reference sequence). The CDR3 nucleotides read TGTGCTAGCAGCCCAGGGGCTGGACAAGAGACCCAGTACTTC. Its protein is CASSPGAGQETQYF.

The V and J genes are TRBV29-1 and TRBJ1-5; 7 nucleotides line up with TRBD1. This CDR3 has 13 amino acids. Trimming took 4 bases from V and 5 from J; bases not matched to a gene: 5. CDR1 is SQVTM and CDR2 is ANQGSEA in the germline V gene. The CDR3, as DNA: TGCAGCGTTGGCTGGGACAGCTATCAGCCCCAGCATTTT. This gives the protein CSVGWDSYQPQHF.

This chain links TRBV5-6 with TRBJ2-5; TRBD2 matches at 9 bases. CDR3 length equals 17 residues. Germline trimming cut 3 bases from V and 1 base from J; bases unmatched to any gene: 10. CDR1 SGHDT and CDR2 YYEEEE come from the germline V gene. The CDR3 spells CASSSSRLADVQETQYF. CDR3 nucleotide sequence: TGTGCCAGCAGCTCGAGTCGACTAGCGGACGTCCAAGAGACCCAGTACTTC.

This clonotype was seen a handful of times. This sequence joins TRBV7-9 and TRBJ1-5; no clear D gene. V was shortened by 4 bases and J by 3 bases, with 7 bases between the two germline ends. The CDR3 covers 13 residues. Germline CDR1 SEHNR, CDR2 FQNEAQ (reference sequence). In DNA form, the CDR3 reads TGTGCCAGCAGCTCGGGATTCAATCAGCCCCAGCATTTT. Protein sequence: CASSSGFNQPQHF.

For this clonotype: A much larger clone is a single base away; this may be a read error. CDR3 sequence reads: CARSLALLAGVYEQFF. CDR3 DNA: TGCGCCAGAAGCTTGGCCTTGTTAGCGGGAGTCTATGAGCAGTTCTTC. This sequence joins TRBV5-1 and TRBJ2-1, with 9 bases identical to TRBD2. The CDR3 loop spans 16 amino acids. Germline-derived CDR1 and CDR2 are SGHRS and YFSETQ.

Ten or more counts support this clonotype. The V gene is TRBV20-1, the J gene TRBJ1-5; D remains ambiguous. The germline gives CDR1 DFQATT, CDR2 SNEGSKA (reference sequence). Trimming cost V 0 bases and J 6 bases, with 12 bases left between them. The CDR3 runs 14 residues. CDR3 nucleotide sequence: TGCAGTGCTAGAGAGGGCGCAGGAGGTCAGCCCCAGCATTTT. Translated: CSAREGAGGQPQHF.

The chain employs TRBV29-1 and TRBJ2-4, with 7 bases identical to TRBD1. This CDR3 contains 12 residues. CDR1 is SQVTM, CDR2 ANQGSEA, per germline. With 5 bases clipped from V and 7 bases from J, the junction kept 5 bases outside the gene matches. The CDR3 nucleotides read TGCAGCGTTATGACAGGGTCTAACATTCAGTACTTC. Translating gives CSVMTGSNIQYF.